These 2 T cell receptor beta chains were sequenced from one sample in a study of chemoradiotherapy in HPV16-positive cancers. Libraries were prepared by immunoSEQ multiplex PCR; TCRdb keeps only in-frame clonotypes and omits some of them. The data contain over 8,500 clones, about 85% of them singletons. Material: tumor tissue, obtained from a patient who underwent chemoradiotherapy. Receptors were obtained from a human donor with HPV-associated anogenital cancer.

This clone has more than one count but fewer than ten. This chain uses TRBV11-2 with TRBJ2-2, with 9 bases identical to TRBD1. Germline lookup yields CDR1 SGHAT and CDR2 FQNNGV. V lost 4 bases to trimming and J lost 6 bases; unmatched junction nucleotides: 6. This CDR3 contains 15 residues. Here the CDR3 DNA reads TGTGCCAGCAGCTACCGGACAGGGGACGCCGGGGAGCTGTTTTTT. It yields the protein CASSYRTGDAGELFF.

The genes are TRBV6-1 and TRBJ1-2, with TRBD1 matching over 9 bases. The V segment lost 6 bases and the J segment 4 bases; nucleotides outside the gene matches: 6. From germline, CDR1 is MNHNS and CDR2 SASEGT. The CDR3 length is 14 residues. CDR3 sequence (DNA): TGTGCCAGCAGGCTACAGGGGGCGACCTATGGCTACACCTTC. This encodes CASRLQGATYGYTF.